Below are 9 T cell receptor beta chains sequenced from a single sample in a study of shared clonotypes between healthy human individuals. Assay: immunoSEQ multiplex PCR; the TCRdb copy retains only in-frame clones and omits some. The sample consists of some 2,000,000 clones, roughly 95% of them appearing once. The sequenced sample was naive CD4+ T cells sorted from blood. The subset was: CD45RA+ positively selected. These receptors originate from a young man in good health.

The V gene is TRBV15, the J gene TRBJ1-1; a weak D match, TRBD1 (6 bases). Trimming removed 0 bases at V and 1 base at J, with 12 bases between. The CDR3 runs 16 residues. In germline, CDR1 is LNHNV, CDR2 YYDKDF (reference sequence). The CDR3 loop is CATSRDYGQTNTEAFF. In DNA form, the CDR3 reads TGTGCCACCAGCAGAGATTATGGACAGACGAACACTGAAGCTTTCTTT.

This clone has a handful of counts. The CDR3 reads CASSLASRSTGELFF. In nucleotides, the CDR3 is TGTGCCAGCAGCTTAGCGTCCAGGTCCACCGGGGAGCTGTTTTTT. The rearrangement links TRBV7-2 to TRBJ2-2; no firm D call. V was cut by 0 bases and J by 4 bases, with 9 bases left in between. Germline CDR1 reads SGHTA; CDR2 reads FQGNSA. The CDR3 is 15 residues long.

The genes are TRBV4-3 and TRBJ2-2, with 15 bases matching TRBD2. Trimming at V came to 1 base and at J to 4 bases, leaving 1 base not matched to a gene. The CDR3 runs 17 residues. Germline V gene data show CDR1 as LGHNA and CDR2 as YSLEER. CDR3 amino acids: CASSQGTSGRATGELFF. For the CDR3, the DNA is TGCGCCAGCAGCCAAGGGACTAGCGGGAGGGCCACCGGGGAGCTGTTTTTT.

Concerning this clone itself: The sample holds other DNA sequences that translate to the same CDR3. The V and J genes are TRBV30 and TRBJ1-1, with 8 bases matching TRBD1. The CDR3 length is 14 residues. V lost 3 bases and J lost 2; bases outside the gene matches: 5. Germline loops: CDR1 GTSNPN, CDR2 SVGIG (reference sequence). CDR3 nucleotide sequence: TGTGCCTGGAGCCCTGACAGGGGAAACACTGAAGCTTTCTTT. Translated, it gives CAWSPDRGNTEAFF.

The chain combines TRBV29-1 with TRBJ1-1, with D maybe TRBD1 (5 bases). Trimming took 7 bases from V and 3 from J, leaving 15 bases between them. This CDR3 is 13 amino acids long. Germline values: CDR1 SQVTM, CDR2 ANQGSEA. Here the CDR3 DNA reads TGCAGCGCCCCGGGACCCAAAGACACTGAAGCTTTCTTT. It is translated as CSAPGPKDTEAFF.

Comment on this clone: The sample carries other DNA sequences with the same CDR3. This chain joins TRBV25-1 and TRBJ2-6, with D hard to call. V gave up 6 bases and J gave up 1 base, with 4 bases separating them. Looked up from germline, CDR1 is MGHDK and CDR2 is SYGVNS. The CDR3 sequence is 13 residues long. CDR3 region: CASRESGANVLTF. The CDR3 nucleotides are TGTGCCAGCAGAGAGTCTGGGGCCAACGTCCTGACTTTC.

J is TRBJ2-7 and V is TRBV7-6; 8 bases map to TRBD2. Germline V gene sequence: CDR1 SGHVS, CDR2 FNYEAQ. The trim removed 5 bases at V and 2 bases at J, leaving 8 bases unmatched. This CDR3 is 15 amino acids long. This CDR3 is CASSPTPLAAYEQYF. The DNA of the CDR3 is TGTGCCAGCAGCCCTACCCCACTAGCGGCCTACGAGCAGTACTTC. Complete variable domain (other parts from reference TRBV7-6 and TRBJ2-7): GAGVSQSPRYKVTKRGQDVALRCDPISGHVSLYWYRQALGQGPEFLTYFNYEAQQDKSGLPNDRFSAERPEGSISTLTIQRTEQRDSAMYRCASSPTPLAAYEQYFGPGTRLTVT.

As regards this clone: At one end, the junction sequence differs from germline, possibly due to a read error. The CDR3 DNA reads as TGTGCCAGCAGAGAAGGGCTTCAAGAGACCCAGTACTTC. This codes for CASREGLQETQYF. This rearrangement joins TRBV6-1 to TRBJ2-5; D is uncertain. The CDR3 is 13 residues long. CDR1 and CDR2 (germline): MNHNS, SASEGT.

The chain is built from TRBV7-8 and TRBJ2-5; TRBD2 matches 8 bases. Germline V gives CDR1 SGHVS, CDR2 FQNEAQ. With 8 bases clipped from V and 6 bases from J, the junction kept 14 bases outside the gene matches. The CDR3 contains 15 residues. CDR3 bases: TGTGCCAGCCAGCGGACTAGCTTGCAAATGAAGACCCAGTACTTC. Translated, it gives CASQRTSLQMKTQYF.